One sample yielded the 21 T cell receptor beta chains listed below, sequenced in a study of neoadjuvant anti-PD-1 for oral cavity cancer (dated by TCRdb to 2020 to 2022). Libraries were constructed by the immunoSEQ multiplex PCR assay. The clones in this table, taken by TCRdb from immuneACCESS, are in-frame only. Not every clone is retained; where verified, under half of the shortfall comes from an unresolved V gene, and the cause of the rest is unknown. The sample has over 11,000 clones on record, about 71% of them singletons. The ten largest clonotypes hold approximately 2% of the sample. The intended sense of this specimen's time point label: before neoadjuvant nivolumab. Here the sequenced sample was PBMCs, taken before nivolumab (anti-PD-1) treatment. Receptors were obtained from a person aged 35-79 years with oral cavity squamous cell carcinoma.

This chain uses TRBV9 with TRBJ1-1; TRBD1 matches at 8 bases. This CDR3 region has 17 residues. With V trimmed by 0 bases and J by 2 bases, 9 bases remained unmatched. Germline V lookup: CDR1 SGDLS, CDR2 YYNGEE. The DNA for the CDR3 is TGTGCCAGCAGCGTAGCCGACAGGGGTAGGGTAAACACTGAAGCTTTCTTT. The encoded protein is CASSVADRGRVNTEAFF. Based on the CDR3 plus reference TRBV9 and TRBJ1-1, the full variable domain is DSGVTQTPKHLITATGQRVTLRCSPRSGDLSVYWYQQSLDQGLQFLIQYYNGEERAKGNILERFSAQQFPDLHSELNLSSLELGDSALYFCASSVADRGRVNTEAFFGQGTRLTVV.

The gene calls are TRBV5-4 and TRBJ1-2; no clear D gene. V was trimmed by 6 bases and J by 4 bases, leaving 13 bases between them. This CDR3 comprises 13 residues. Germline CDR1 is SGHNT and CDR2 is YYREEE (reference sequence). The CDR3 DNA sequence: TGTGCCAGCAACCCAGGAGGTTTCTATGGCTACACCTTC. It translates to CASNPGGFYGYTF. The variable domain in full, with the rest retrieved from reference TRBV5-4 and TRBJ1-2, is ETGVTQSPTHLIKTRGQQVTLRCSSQSGHNTVSWYQQALGQGPQFIFQYYREEENGRGNFPPRFSGLQFPNYSSELNVNALELDDSALYLCASNPGGFYGYTFGSGTRLTVV.

V usage is TRBV5-1 and J usage is TRBJ1-1; TRBD1 agrees at 8 bases. Germline CDR1 and CDR2: SGHRS and YFSETQ. V was clipped by 0 bases and J by 4 bases; unmatched bases: 11. This CDR3 has 17 residues. The CDR3 sequence: CASSLANRGNLFTEAFF. In DNA form, the CDR3 reads TGCGCCAGCAGCTTGGCCAACAGGGGGAATCTGTTCACTGAAGCTTTCTTT.

The chain has TRBV2 and TRBJ2-7, with a weak D call TRBD2 (7 bases). Germline CDR1 and CDR2: SNHLY and FYNNEI. This CDR3 contains 14 residues. V lost 0 bases and J 6 bases, leaving 12 bases between the germline ends. The CDR3 nucleotides are TGTGCCAGCAGTGAAGCGCTTCGGGGGGCCGAGCAGTACTTC. Protein product: CASSEALRGAEQYF.

The rearrangement uses TRBV9 and TRBJ2-1; 9 bases align to TRBD2. Germline V gives CDR1 SGDLS, CDR2 YYNGEE. The CDR3 is made up of 15 amino acids. Trimming removed 4 bases from V and 7 bases from J; junction bases left unmatched: 9. DNA of the CDR3: TGTGCCAGCAGCCCGACTAGCGGTGTAGGGAATGAGCAGTTCTTC. Translation gives CASSPTSGVGNEQFF.

This chain uses TRBV6-1 with TRBJ2-2; D is unclear. This CDR3 has 15 amino acids. Germline CDR1 MNHNS, CDR2 SASEGT. The V end was cut by 8 bases, the J end by 5 bases, with 18 bases between. The CDR3 spells CASSFEDGATGELFF. CDR3 DNA sequence: TGTGCCAGCTCTTTTGAGGATGGAGCGACCGGGGAGCTGTTTTTT.

The rearrangement joins TRBV27 to TRBJ2-7; the match to TRBD2 covers 9 bases. The CDR3 sequence is 15 residues long. Germline loops: CDR1 MNHEY, CDR2 SMNVEV (reference sequence). Germline trimming cut 6 bases from V and 2 bases from J; bases unmatched to any gene: 8. CDR3 loop: CASRETSGPTYEQYF. The CDR3 coding sequence is TGTGCCAGCAGGGAAACTAGCGGGCCCACCTACGAGCAGTACTTC.

In this sample, this clone turned up once. The chain is built from TRBV7-6 and TRBJ2-7, with D unclear. V lost 4 bases and J lost 2, with 9 bases in between. This CDR3 is 13 amino acids long. Germline V lookup: CDR1 SGHVS, CDR2 FNYEAQ. CDR3 region: CASSYERTYEQYF. Written as DNA, the CDR3 is TGTGCCAGCAGCTACGAAAGGACCTACGAGCAGTACTTC.

This clone was counted between two and nine times. Germline is not matched at one junction end, which may reflect a read error. J is TRBJ2-5 and V is TRBV4-1; 11 positions agree with TRBD1. Germline assignment: CDR1 MGHRA and CDR2 YSYEKL. The CDR3 loop spans 17 amino acids. The CDR3 DNA reads as TGCGCCAGCAGTCAAGGGGACAGGGGGGCAAGGCAGGTGGCCCAGTACTTC. It codes for CASSQGDRGARQVAQYF.

The V gene is TRBV5-1, the J gene TRBJ2-1, with 7 bases fitting TRBD1. The CDR3 contains 15 residues. CDR1 is SGHRS, CDR2 YFSETQ, per germline. The V segment lost 5 bases and the J segment 3 bases; nucleotides outside the gene matches: 8. The CDR3 protein is CASSRTGTVYNEQFF. CDR3 nucleotide sequence: TGCGCCAGCAGTCGAACCGGGACAGTCTACAATGAGCAGTTCTTC. Drawing the rest from reference TRBV5-1 and TRBJ2-1, the complete variable domain is KAGVTQTPRYLIKTRGQQVTLSCSPISGHRSVSWYQQTPGQGLQFLFEYFSETQRNKGNFPGRFSGRQFSNSRSEMNVSTLELGDSALYLCASSRTGTVYNEQFFGPGTRLTVL.

Comments on this clone: At one end the junction does not follow the germline gene, possibly because of a read error. This chain links TRBV7-9 with TRBJ1-1, with 7 bases aligning to TRBD1. The CDR3 runs 14 residues. Germline V gene sequence: CDR1 SEHNR, CDR2 FQNEAQ (reference sequence). DNA of the CDR3: TGTGCCAGCAGCATAGCTCAGGGGGGCACTGAAGCTTTCTTT. Translation gives CASSIAQGGTEAFF.

V usage is TRBV2 and J usage is TRBJ1-2, with D possibly matching TRBD1 (5 bases). Germline V CDR1 and CDR2: SNHLY, FYNNEI. The CDR3 has 12 residues. Trimming shortened V by 6 bases and J by 9 bases, and 14 bases separated the two germline ends. DNA of the CDR3: TGTGCCAGCAGCGGGACGGCTTTGAGCTACACCTTC. Translating gives CASSGTALSYTF.

The chain carries TRBV5-8 and TRBJ2-5, with a weak D call TRBD2 (6 bases). Looked up from germline, CDR1 is SGHTS and CDR2 is YDEGEE. This CDR3 is 14 amino acids long. V lost 6 bases and J 9 bases, leaving 21 bases between the germline ends. The CDR3 DNA reads as TGTGCCAGCATCCCCGGGACCCCTGGAGGGGCCCAGTACTTC. It is translated as CASIPGTPGGAQYF.

V and J are TRBV7-9 and TRBJ1-5; 7 positions agree with TRBD1. Per the germline V gene, CDR1 is SEHNR and CDR2 is FQNEAQ (reference sequence). The CDR3 runs 17 residues. V was clipped by 4 bases and J by 2 bases; unmatched bases: 11. CDR3 DNA sequence: TGTGCCAGCAGCTCGGAGACGACAGGGTTGGGCAATCAGCCCCAGCATTTT. Protein product: CASSSETTGLGNQPQHF.

The chain is built from TRBV15 and TRBJ2-1; 9 bases are shared with TRBD1. Germline V gives CDR1 LNHNV, CDR2 YYDKDF (reference sequence). V shed 3 bases and J 7 bases; nucleotides not matched to a gene: 10. This CDR3 is 16 amino acids long. CDR3 sequence reads: CATSRSRTGVRNEQFF. DNA for the CDR3: TGTGCCACCAGCAGGTCCCGGACAGGGGTTCGAAATGAGCAGTTCTTC.

This clone was counted only a few times. The chain is built from TRBV14 and TRBJ1-3; D is uncertain. The CDR3 has 15 residues. V dropped 4 bases and J dropped 1 base, with 11 bases sitting between them. Germline CDR1 reads SGHDN; CDR2 reads FVKESK. DNA of the CDR3: TGTGCCAGCAGCCCGCCCGGACGATCTGGAAACACCATATATTTT. It encodes CASSPPGRSGNTIYF.

In its sample, this clone was seen once. V is TRBV19 and J is TRBJ2-2; 10 bases map to TRBD2. The V gene end was trimmed by 7 bases and the J gene end by 7 bases; junction bases not matched to a gene: 9. Looked up from germline, CDR1 is LNHDA and CDR2 is SQIVND (reference sequence). This CDR3 spans 15 amino acids. CDR3 region: CASKGAGGVIGELFF. The CDR3 bases are TGTGCCAGTAAGGGAGCGGGAGGGGTCATCGGGGAGCTGTTTTTT.

This chain uses TRBV6-5 with TRBJ2-7, with 10 positions matching TRBD1. There are 15 residues in the CDR3. V gave up 5 bases and J gave up 2 bases; unmatched junction bases: 6. Germline V gene lookup returns CDR1 MNHEY and CDR2 SVGAGI. The CDR3 loop is CASSNPGTGAYEQYF. The CDR3 nucleotides are TGTGCCAGCAGTAATCCCGGGACAGGGGCCTACGAGCAGTACTTC.

The chain is built from TRBV5-6 and TRBJ1-4, with a possible D match to TRBD1 (5 bases). Per the germline V gene, CDR1 is SGHDT and CDR2 is YYEEEE. V lost 6 bases and J lost 10, with 19 bases in between. The CDR3 has 14 amino acids. The CDR3: CASTLGVFEGKLFF. In nucleotides, the CDR3 is TGTGCCAGCACCTTAGGGGTCTTCGAGGGAAAACTGTTTTTT.

The V and J genes are TRBV5-8 and TRBJ1-2, with no clear D. The CDR3 sequence is 14 residues long. V gave up 0 bases and J gave up 4 bases, with 10 bases separating them. Looked up from germline, CDR1 is SGHTS and CDR2 is YDEGEE. CDR3 protein: CASSLGQTIYGYTF. CDR3 nucleotide sequence: TGTGCCAGCAGCTTGGGGCAGACAATCTATGGCTACACCTTC.

The chain couples TRBV6-6 to TRBJ1-5, with D hard to call. Per germline, CDR1 MNHNY and CDR2 SVGAGI (reference sequence). The CDR3 consists of 15 residues. V shed 6 bases and J shed 0 bases, with 12 bases lying between them. CDR3 sequence: CASRGRLGSNQPQHF. The CDR3 DNA reads TGTGCCAGCAGGGGCAGGTTGGGTAGCAATCAGCCCCAGCATTTT.